This T cell receptor (beta chain) was documented in a study of blood T cell repertoires in COVID-19. The CDR3 sequence is 20 residues long. In germline, CDR1 is SGHNT, CDR2 YYREEE (reference sequence). The junction had 16 bases not matched to a gene; V was cut back by 4 bases and J by 0 bases. This clone was observed once. Clones were sequenced by immunoSEQ multiplex PCR, and TCRdb holds only the in-frame ones, with some missing. The sample consists of 130,000 to 150,000 clones, about 85% of them appearing once. Sequencing used peripheral blood. J is TRBJ2-2 and V is TRBV5-4; TRBD2 matches at 9 bases. This receptor was identified in a woman between 40 and 55 years old with active or convalescent COVID-19. The CDR3, as DNA: TGTGCCAGCAGCCCGTGGCGTCGTAGCGGGGGCCTTACGAACACCGGGGAGCTGTTTTTT. It codes for CASSPWRRSGGLTNTGELFF.